The 20 T cell receptor beta chains in this list originate from one sample, sequenced in a study of cytomegalovirus exposure and HLA in healthy donors. The primer mix had 60 Vbeta and 13 Jbeta primers. Generated by immunoSEQ multiplex PCR, the TCRdb table keeps only in-frame clones and is missing some. The table records under 110,000 clones, about 80% of them present only once. Material: PBMCs. The receptors derive from a middle-aged man in good health and CMV-seronegative.

V gene TRBV28 combines with J gene TRBJ1-4; D gene ambiguous. Germline V CDR1 and CDR2: MDHEN, SYDVKM. The CDR3 is 16 residues long. V dropped 5 bases and J dropped 3 bases, with 16 bases sitting between them. In DNA form, the CDR3 reads TGTGCCAGCAGTAACCAAGGCGGGAAAGCTAATGAAAAACTGTTTTTT. Amino acid sequence: CASSNQGGKANEKLFF.

This clone was found once. The chain has TRBV6-6 and TRBJ1-5; tentatively, D is TRBD1 (5 bases). Germline assignment: CDR1 MNHNY and CDR2 SVGAGI (reference sequence). CDR3 length equals 14 residues. Trimming stripped 8 bases from V and 7 bases from J, with 18 bases between. CDR3 DNA: TGTGCCAGCGTAACTAACGCCGGGGGGCAGCCCCAGCATTTT. It codes for CASVTNAGGQPQHF.

The rearrangement joins TRBV6-5 to TRBJ2-5, with 8 bases lining up with TRBD1. Germline CDR1 and CDR2: MNHEY and SVGAGI. The V segment lost 0 bases and the J segment 5 bases; nucleotides outside the gene matches: 8. This CDR3 is built from 16 residues. CDR3 sequence reads: CASSYSPGGGGETQYF. CDR3 in DNA: TGTGCCAGCAGTTACTCGCCAGGGGGCGGAGGGGAGACCCAGTACTTC.

The chain employs TRBV2 and TRBJ1-2; 8 nucleotides line up with TRBD1. This CDR3 is 15 amino acids long. V lost 6 bases and J lost 4; bases outside the gene matches: 10. Germline V lookup: CDR1 SNHLY, CDR2 FYNNEI. The CDR3: CASSQETGAGYGYTF. CDR3 in DNA: TGTGCCAGCAGCCAGGAGACAGGGGCAGGCTATGGCTACACCTTC.

This clone turned up a few times. The chain links TRBV27 to TRBJ2-2; D might be TRBD2 (6 bases). The CDR3 extends over 14 amino acids. CDR1 MNHEY and CDR2 SMNVEV come from the germline V gene (reference sequence). V was shortened by 5 bases and J by 6 bases, with 13 bases between the two germline ends. CDR3 bases: TGTGCCAGCAGTAGCCCGGGGGTAGCCGGGGAGCTGTTTTTT. Amino acids: CASSSPGVAGELFF.

V is TRBV27 and J is TRBJ2-1; 10 bases fit TRBD2. CDR3 length: 15 residues. V gave up 5 bases and J gave up 4 bases; unmatched junction bases: 5. The germline V gene has CDR1 MNHEY and CDR2 SMNVEV (reference sequence). The CDR3 DNA follows: TGTGCCAGCAGTATGGTAGCGGGGGGTTACAATGAGCAGTTCTTC. Its translation: CASSMVAGGYNEQFF.

This chain connects TRBV4-2 to TRBJ1-1, with 9 bases identical to TRBD1. Germline CDR1 is LGHNA and CDR2 is YNFKEQ. CDR3 length: 16 residues. V dropped 0 bases and J dropped 4; count of bases not matched to a gene: 6. In DNA, the CDR3 is TGTGCCAGCAGCCAAGATCGGGACAGGGAGGGCACTGAAGCTTTCTTT. It yields the protein CASSQDRDREGTEAFF.

The chain uses TRBV7-9 and TRBJ2-7; maybe TRBD2 (5 bases). Germline loops: CDR1 SEHNR, CDR2 FQNEAQ (reference sequence). CDR3 length: 12 amino acids. In DNA, the CDR3 is TGTTCCAGCACCTCCGGGGTAAGCGAGCAGTACGTC. Its translation: CSSTSGVSEQYV.

This clone occurred a few times. The gene calls are TRBV5-1 and TRBJ2-1, with 12 nucleotides matching TRBD2. With V trimmed by 2 bases and J by 4 bases, 4 bases remained unmatched. CDR1 is SGHRS and CDR2 is YFSETQ in the germline V gene. This CDR3 comprises 16 residues. CDR3 amino acids: CASSLRTSGAYNEQFF. The CDR3 DNA reads TGCGCCAGCAGCTTAAGGACTAGCGGGGCATACAATGAGCAGTTCTTC.

The CDR3 sequence is CASSQDGLAGGLHTYNEQFF. CDR3 in DNA: TGCGCCAGCAGCCAAGACGGTCTAGCGGGGGGCTTGCATACCTACAATGAGCAGTTCTTC. The chain combines TRBV4-1 with TRBJ2-1; 11 positions match TRBD2. V shed 0 bases, J shed 2 bases, and the junction held 12 bases outside the gene matches. Germline loops: CDR1 MGHRA, CDR2 YSYEKL. The length of the CDR3 is 20 residues.

The chain links TRBV19 to TRBJ2-7; D may be TRBD2 (6 bases). CDR1 is LNHDA and CDR2 is SQIVND in the germline V gene (reference sequence). V was cut by 9 bases and J by 3 bases, with 27 bases left in between. There are 17 residues in the CDR3. CDR3 region: CASDYRGDGRGSYEQYF. The CDR3 bases are TGTGCCAGCGACTACCGAGGGGACGGGAGAGGGAGCTACGAGCAGTACTTC.

The chain employs TRBV7-3 and TRBJ2-7, with D possibly being TRBD2 (6 bases). This CDR3 comprises 17 residues. CDR1 SGHTA and CDR2 FQGTGA come from the germline V gene. Trimming removed 0 bases from V and 3 bases from J, with 18 bases in between. The CDR3 DNA reads as TGTGCCAGCAGCTTAACGCGGGCTGGCGGGGACCTCTACGAGCAGTACGTC. Amino acids: CASSLTRAGGDLYEQYV.

This clone turned up a few times. The CDR3 loop is CASSQDAGGGYGYTF. Here the CDR3 DNA reads TGCGCCAGCAGCCAAGATGCAGGGGGCGGCTATGGCTACACCTTC. The chain is built from TRBV4-3 and TRBJ1-2, with TRBD1 identical over 8 bases. This CDR3 spans 15 amino acids. V gave up 0 bases and J gave up 4 bases; unmatched junction bases: 4. Germline V gene lookup returns CDR1 LGHNA and CDR2 YSLEER.

The chain links TRBV29-1 to TRBJ1-1; D gene ambiguous. Germline V gene sequence: CDR1 SQVTM, CDR2 ANQGSEA. The ends were cut back, 4 bases at V and 6 bases at J, with 12 bases in the middle. This CDR3 comprises 12 residues. The DNA for the CDR3 is TGCAGCGTTGGGAGGGATGGGGCTGAAGCTTTCTTT. It is translated as CSVGRDGAEAFF.

V usage is TRBV7-2 and J usage is TRBJ1-4, with 9 positions matching TRBD1. With 4 bases clipped from V and 7 bases from J, the junction kept 4 bases outside the gene matches. Germline values: CDR1 SGHTA, CDR2 FQGNSA. The CDR3 covers 14 residues. The CDR3 DNA reads as TGTGCCAGCAGCTCCGGGACAGGGAGTGAAAAACTGTTTTTT. Amino acid sequence: CASSSGTGSEKLFF. Full variable domain (missing parts from reference TRBV7-2 and TRBJ1-4): GAGVSQSPSNKVTEKGKDVELRCDPISGHTALYWYRQSLGQGLEFLIYFQGNSAPDKSGLPSDRFSAERTGGSVSTLTIQRTQQEDSAVYLCASSSGTGSEKLFFGSGTQLSVL.

J is TRBJ2-3 and V is TRBV27; TRBD2 aligns across 7 bases. Trimming took 3 bases from V and 3 from J; bases not matched to a gene: 12. CDR1 MNHEY and CDR2 SMNVEV come from the germline V gene (reference sequence). This CDR3 has 17 residues. The CDR3 DNA sequence: TGTGCCAGCAGTTTGGTAGCGGGTCTCCCTCCTACAGATACGCAGTATTTT. Translating it yields CASSLVAGLPPTDTQYF.

The chain joins TRBV5-1 to TRBJ2-2; 10 bases align to TRBD2. With 4 bases clipped from V and 3 bases from J, the junction kept 9 bases outside the gene matches. CDR1 and CDR2 (germline): SGHRS, YFSETQ. The CDR3 length is 17 residues. In DNA form, the CDR3 reads TGCGCCAGCAGCGGAGCAGCTAGCGGGGGAGACACCGGGGAGCTGTTTTTT. It codes for CASSGAASGGDTGELFF.

The chain employs TRBV5-1 and TRBJ2-7; 8 bases fit TRBD1. J gave up 5 bases and V 4 bases, and 14 bases lay outside the gene matches. The CDR3 extends over 16 amino acids. Germline values: CDR1 SGHRS, CDR2 YFSETQ. The CDR3 reads CASSPTSPGGADEQYF. The CDR3 coding sequence is TGCGCCAGCAGCCCTACCTCCCCAGGGGGCGCAGACGAGCAGTACTTC.

In this sample, this clone turned up once. The chain employs TRBV19 and TRBJ1-4; TRBD1 is a possible D gene (6 bases). The V gene's germline CDR1 is LNHDA and CDR2 SQIVND (reference sequence). Trimming stripped 7 bases from V and 4 bases from J, with 10 bases between. The CDR3 runs to 13 residues. DNA of the CDR3: TGTGCCAGTACTCGGACAGTTAATGAAAAACTGTTTTTT. As protein: CASTRTVNEKLFF.

The CDR3 loop reads CASSKGTGLNTEAFF. CDR3 DNA: TGTGCCAGCAGCAAAGGCACAGGTTTGAACACTGAAGCTTTCTTT. The chain has TRBV21-1 and TRBJ1-1; the table's TRBD1 call for D was not verified on the DNA. TRBV21-1 is a pseudogene segment. This CDR3 has 15 residues.